This T cell receptor (beta chain) was observed in a study of cytomegalovirus exposure and HLA in healthy donors (dated by TCRdb to about 2017). About the study as a whole: In an earlier analysis of under 750 of the donors, around 300 Gb of sequence data and some 120 million unique TCR beta sequences from about 179 million T cells were reported. An early release that covered some 640 HLA-typed donors contained approximately 300 gigabases of sequencing data and about 84 million unique TCR sequences. Of the roughly 410 genotyped donors, approximately 81% were placed in the genetic ancestry cluster associated with self-reported Caucasian donors. The aim of the study was to test whether cataloging public T cell receptors could identify signatures of past pathogen exposure. Using immunosequencing, the study profiled T cell repertoires from some 670 subjects and related those repertoires to cytomegalovirus serostatus. In addition to the first cohort of 666 subjects, a separate validation cohort of approximately 120 different subjects was used. The study combined high-throughput TCR immunosequencing, statistical association of individual TCRs with disease status, and machine learning to predict cytomegalovirus infection status. A later analysis re-analyzed previously published TCR beta repertoires from about 730 donors and added high-resolution HLA genotyping to study TCR occurrence patterns. The later analysis used no new phenotypic data to find candidate immune exposures, relying instead on TCR beta sequences and their occurrence across donors. To decide whether each TCR beta V gene segment behaved as functional or pseudogenic, an earlier analysis of fewer than 750 of the donors relied on high-throughput TCR beta sequencing. Alongside the repertoire data, information on donor age, sex, ethnicity and CMV serostatus was compiled. A later genetic analysis took genome-wide SNP genotypes for 398 of the 666 donors and used that subset as a discovery cohort. All discovery cohort repertoires had been generated on a single sequencing platform. Both class I and class II loci were covered by HLA typing, at four-digit resolution. The number of typed donors differed by locus: about 629-630 for A, B, C, DRB1 and DQB1; about 520 for DQA1; some 610 for DPA1; and roughly 470 for DPB1. Roughly 5 DR-DQ haplotypes were handled as single units for association and clustering, since linkage in the cohort was strong. Among around 400 genotyped donors of the cohort, an average of 235,054 unique TCR beta nucleotide sequences were sequenced per donor, 15% to 20% of them non-productive. Overall study outcomes, separate from this receptor: In vitro tests confirmed that a few of the cytomegalovirus-associated TCR beta chains recognize cytomegalovirus antigens. Strong co-occurrence of HLA alleles, especially DR and DQ, made assigning TCR associations to individual alleles difficult. A later analysis found that most CMV-associated TCR beta chains appeared HLA-restricted, with HLA associations seemingly driven largely by CMV exposure. For the cohort, immune exposure information was limited to CMV serostatus. In an earlier analysis of 587 of the donors, most TCR beta V segments appeared in productive rearrangements about 90% or about 30% of the time, broadly matching IMGT annotations. The authors suggested that the approach could potentially be generalized to other disease states and immunological phenotypes. The study listed 150 to 200 TCR beta chains as associated with cytomegalovirus. Sequencing depth was assumed to be roughly uniform across donors in the presence/absence analyses, though that assumption may not hold. Specific HLA alleles were associated with 16,951 TCR beta sequences at a false discovery rate of 0.05 in a later analysis. A later analysis found that TCR association rates varied across HLA loci, with DRB1 alleles showing the most associated TCRs and HLA-C alleles the fewest. In both the original and validation cohorts, the classifier was reported to diagnose cytomegalovirus status with high specificity and sensitivity. While some public TCRs were present in many individuals, most TCR sequences turned up only very rarely across donors. A further reported finding was that TCR beta sequences accurately predicted the HLA-A and HLA-B alleles for most subjects in the first cohort. HLA typing was unavailable for some donors at each locus, so association tests used only the typed subset. Only TCR beta chains were sequenced in this cohort, and the absence of alpha or paired-chain data limited detectable features. A later analysis found that HLA-associated TCR beta chains were more clonally expanded and had lower generation probabilities than equally common non-associated chains. A cluster of highly shared sequence variants was judged likely to represent a technical artifact of the sequencing pipeline. In a later analysis, several top co-occurrence clusters were reported to appear linked to parvovirus B19, influenza, CMV and Epstein-Barr virus. Correlated functional status among segregating V segments might reflect linkage disequilibrium, but an unknown experimental factor could not be ruled out. A later genetic analysis reported fewer N-insertions in productive TCRs among donors in an Asian-associated ancestry cluster than the roughly 720-donor mean. In a later genetic analysis, a missense DCLRE1C variant was associated with V-gene and J-gene trimming of TCR beta chains, and the association was replicated in an independent cohort. Because counts were too low, 15 to 20 rarely observed V segments, including chromosome 9 orphons, were excluded from the earlier analysis of several hundred of the donors. The 87-base-pair reads could not distinguish some IMGT-functional V segments, including TRBV6-2 and TRBV6-3, so those segments were excluded.

The cohort comprised fewer than 700 healthy bone marrow donors. All cohort members were sampled while nominally healthy, although unrecorded immune exposures were likely present. The donor was CMV seropositive and belonged to the group of about 290 seropositive cohort members. Each donor provided a peripheral blood sample, and peripheral blood mononuclear cells were used for TCR beta sequencing. The Qiagen DNeasy Blood Extraction Kit was used to extract genomic DNA from the blood cell samples. Notes on this clone: Its antigen is currently not known. Base qualities are missing; no much larger clone stands one base away.

Counted from cysteine to phenylalanine, this CDR3 has 17 amino acids. The retained sequence is limited to the CDR3, 51 bases, with the frame set at the first base. Taken from the germline V gene, the CDR1 and CDR2 loops are SGHAT and FQNNGV. V is cut back by 8 bases and J by 2 bases, with 17 bases in the junction unmatched. Libraries were prepared through the immunoSEQ multiplex PCR assay. The multiplex PCR relied on a mix of 60 forward primers for TCR Vbeta segments and 13 reverse primers for TCR Jbeta segments. The CDR3 region of rearranged TCR beta genes was amplified from genomic DNA by a multiplex PCR assay. Amplified TCR beta libraries were sequenced as 87-base-pair reads on the Illumina HiSeq System. The paper's data handling went like this. A later analysis tallied 75 million to 95 million unique TCR beta chains across the roughly 610 repertoires, and some 10 million of those chains were shared by two or more donors. A nearest-neighbor algorithm error-corrected the raw reads and collapsed the reads into unique sequences, merging closely related sequences to remove PCR and sequencing errors. CDR3 sequences were aligned to IMGT reference sequences to assign V, D and J gene segments. For a sequence to be retained, at least a six-nucleotide match to both a V gene segment and a J gene segment was required. A rearrangement was called productive if the CDR3 had no stop codons and remained in frame with V and J, and every other rearrangement was called non-productive. CDR3 was defined according to IMGT convention as the region running from the second conserved V-encoded cysteine to the conserved J-encoded phenylalanine. The earlier analysis of 500 to 600 of the donors excluded sequences that lacked an unambiguous match to a single V gene segment. In an earlier analysis of approximately 590 of the donors, V segments were called functional above 56.7% productive rearrangements and were called segregating when the between-donor standard deviation exceeded 5%. A statistical classification framework was built to diagnose cytomegalovirus status from the catalog of TCR beta chain sequences. V and J gene assignment, in a later analysis, came from comparing TCR nucleotide sequences with IMGT/GENE-DB human TR gene sequences. Using the TCRdist pipeline, a later analysis assigned CDR3 sequences along with most-parsimonious VDJ recombination scenarios. In a later analysis, each TCR beta chain was defined by its CDR3 amino acid sequence together with its V-gene family, and reads lacking a unique V-gene family were excluded. A later analysis removed 500 to 600 highly shared, low-generation-probability nucleotide sequences to deal with suspected cross-contamination and a sequencing artifact. In a later analysis, a clonal expansion index was calculated for each public chain from normalized within-repertoire ranks of inferred template counts. A later analysis computed generation probabilities with a VDJ recombination model fitted to out-of-frame rearrangements, and checked the results against IGoR. Hypergeometric tests were used in a later analysis to score TCR-TCR, TCR-HLA and TCR-CMV co-occurrence, with a repertoire-size bias correction applied to the TCR pairs. In a later analysis, false discovery rates were estimated by permuting HLA or CMV assignments 20 times. In a later analysis, co-occurring TCRs were grouped using DBSCAN, and TCRdist sequence similarity was added for clustering within HLA-allele-positive subsets. Repertoires with fewer than 30,000 or more than 120,000 public chains, plus five repertoires with anomalous nucleotide sharing, were excluded from co-occurrence clustering. TCRdb obtained this table from immuneACCESS and retained in-frame rearrangements with V and J assigned. These tables miss some clones; where compared with another copy, unresolved V genes account for less than half of the shortfall, and the remainder is unexplained. That table gives V, J and clone size, and the DNA gave D and trimming. The sample table holds 130,000 or so clones, of which approximately 85% were seen once. Of the sample, 6% to 8% is held by the ten largest clones.

The TCR sequence derives from a woman aged 25 to 39 in good health and CMV-seropositive. The rearranged chain carries TRBV11-2 and TRBJ2-7, and TRBD2 matches 8 of the central bases. What was sequenced was PBMCs. The DNA sequence is as follows: TGTGCCAGCTGCCCGGGGGCGGGAGGCGCTAACCCCTACGAGCAGTACTTC. This encodes CASCPGAGGANPYEQYF.